The 31 T cell receptor beta chains below were found in one sample sequenced in a study of a mutant IDH1 vaccine in newly diagnosed glioma. Time point denoted: week 5, during vaccination. Mutant IDH1 20-mer peptide, at 300 ug, made up each vaccine dose, with topical imiquimod. The antigens for these receptors are not known. The assay was immunoSEQ multiplex PCR, and TCRdb's table has in-frame clones only and misses some. This table holds 37,000 or so clones, roughly four fifths found once. The sequenced sample was PBMCs, obtained from a glioma patient whose treatment included an IDH1 peptide vaccine. The source is a man aged 25-45 years with glioma.

This clone was counted between two and nine times. The chain links TRBV28 to TRBJ2-1; 7 nucleotides align to TRBD2. The V gene end was trimmed by 6 bases and the J gene end by 0 bases; junction bases not matched to a gene: 8. CDR3 length: 16 residues. Looked up from germline, CDR1 is MDHEN and CDR2 is SYDVKM. CDR3 nucleotides: TGTGCCAGCAGCTACGCTAGCGGTAGCTCCTACAATGAGCAGTTCTTC. Translation gives CASSYASGSSYNEQFF.

The rearrangement uses TRBV7-2 and TRBJ2-7; 8 bases are shared with TRBD1. The germline V gene encodes CDR1 SGHTA and CDR2 FQGNSA. The length of the CDR3 is 12 residues. After removal of 1 base from V and 7 bases from J, the junction contained 0 bases not matched to a gene. In DNA, the CDR3 is TGTGCCAGCAGCTTAGGGACAGGGGAGCAGTACTTC. This sequence encodes CASSLGTGEQYF.

In DNA, the CDR3 is TGTGCCAGCAGCTTAGATTATCCGGAGTGGGCCTACAATGAGCAGTTCTTC. Protein sequence: CASSLDYPEWAYNEQFF. The V and J genes are TRBV7-6 and TRBJ2-1; D uncertain. This CDR3 is built from 17 residues. V dropped 1 base and J dropped 2 bases, with 15 bases sitting between them. CDR1 and CDR2 (germline): SGHVS, FNYEAQ.

The CDR3 spells CASSVGGGGELFF. CDR3 DNA sequence: TGCGCCAGCAGCGTCGGAGGCGGCGGGGAGCTGTTTTTT. The gene calls are TRBV5-1 and TRBJ2-2; D possibly corresponds to TRBD2 (5 bases). V was trimmed by 4 bases and J by 7 bases, leaving 11 bases between them. CDR1 is SGHRS and CDR2 is YFSETQ in the germline V gene. This CDR3 spans 13 amino acids.

In this sample, this clone turned up once. V is TRBV5-1 and J is TRBJ1-3; D is possibly TRBD1 (6 bases). CDR3 length: 18 residues. The V end lost 0 bases, the J end lost 0 bases, and 16 bases lay between the germline ends. Germline V gene lookup returns CDR1 SGHRS and CDR2 YFSETQ. Here the CDR3 reads CASSLETGSTASGNTIYF. In DNA, the CDR3 is TGCGCCAGCAGCTTGGAAACAGGGTCCACCGCCTCTGGAAACACCATATATTTT.

The V and J genes are TRBV2 and TRBJ1-1; D possibly corresponds to TRBD1 (5 bases). Germline V lookup: CDR1 SNHLY, CDR2 FYNNEI. The CDR3 is 14 residues long. The V gene lost 3 bases and the J gene lost 1 base, with 9 bases spanning the gap. This CDR3 reads CASSDRGANTEAFF. CDR3 coding DNA: TGTGCCAGCAGTGATCGGGGCGCGAACACTGAAGCTTTCTTT.

This clone was observed once. The chain couples TRBV27 to TRBJ2-7; TRBD1 or TRBD2 may be the D gene (5 bases each). The V end lost 8 bases, the J end lost 2 bases, and 13 bases lay between the germline ends. The CDR3 covers 13 residues. Germline CDR1 is MNHEY and CDR2 is SMNVEV (reference sequence). The CDR3 sequence is CASSGTVAYEQYF. The CDR3 region has the DNA TGTGCCAGCTCCGGGACCGTAGCCTACGAGCAGTACTTC.

V usage is TRBV25-1 and J usage is TRBJ1-4; 8 bases fit TRBD1. V shed 5 bases, J shed 8 bases, and the junction held 10 bases outside the gene matches. The CDR3 contains 15 residues. The germline V gene encodes CDR1 MGHDK and CDR2 SYGVNS. CDR3 DNA sequence: TGTGCCAGCAGTCCCAGGGCAGGGGGCGGCGAAAAACTGTTTTTT. This encodes CASSPRAGGGEKLFF.

Comments on this clone: A junction end diverges from the germline sequence, so it may reflect a read error. V gene TRBV9 combines with J gene TRBJ2-7, with a possible D match to TRBD1 (5 bases). This CDR3 has 14 residues. Germline CDR1 is SGDLS and CDR2 is YYNGEE. The CDR3 loop is CASSVGQGSNEQYF. Here the CDR3 DNA reads TGTGCCAGCAGCGTAGGCCAGGGCTCCAACGAGCAGTACTTC.

This clone was observed a single time. The chain joins TRBV13 to TRBJ2-1, with 7 bases aligning to TRBD1. The CDR3 is 15 amino acids. Trimming cost V 4 bases and J 5 bases; bases outside gene matches: 8. Germline-derived CDR1 and CDR2 are PRHDT and FYEKMQ (reference sequence). The CDR3 nucleotides are TGTGCCAGCAGCTACAGGGGCTTTTCGAACAATGAGCAGTTCTTC. Protein: CASSYRGFSNNEQFF. Combining the CDR3 with reference TRBV13 and TRBJ2-1 gives the whole variable domain AAGVIQSPRHLIKEKRETATLKCYPIPRHDTVYWYQQGPGQDPQFLISFYEKMQSDKGSIPDRFSAQQFSDYHSELNMSSLELGDSALYFCASSYRGFSNNEQFFGPGTRLTVL.

CDR3 nucleotides: TGTGCCAGCAACGAACTCCGCCAAGAGACCCAGTACTTC. As protein: CASNELRQETQYF. The chain joins TRBV2 to TRBJ2-5; no clear D. The V end lost 7 bases, the J end lost 1 base, and 10 bases lay between the germline ends. The CDR3 contains 13 residues. Germline assignment: CDR1 SNHLY and CDR2 FYNNEI.

CDR3 sequence: CASSIGARGRRTEAFF. The CDR3 region has the DNA TGTGCCAGTAGTATAGGTGCTCGGGGCAGGAGAACTGAAGCTTTCTTT. The chain couples TRBV19 to TRBJ1-1; D possibly corresponds to TRBD1 (5 bases). The germline V gene has CDR1 LNHDA and CDR2 SQIVND (reference sequence). The V and J ends lost 1 base and 5 bases respectively, with 17 bases between them. This CDR3 has 16 residues. Drawing the rest from reference TRBV19 and TRBJ1-1, the complete variable domain is DGGITQSPKYLFRKEGQNVTLSCEQNLNHDAMYWYRQDPGQGLRLIYYSQIVNDFQKGDIAEGYSVSREKKESFPLTVTSAQKNPTAFYLCASSIGARGRRTEAFFGQGTRLTVV.

This clone is a singleton in its sample. The V call is TRBV7-2, the J call TRBJ1-6, with TRBD1 as a possible D gene (6 bases). This CDR3 comprises 13 residues. Looked up from germline, CDR1 is SGHTA and CDR2 is FQGNSA. The V gene lost 1 base and the J gene lost 15 bases, with 13 bases spanning the gap. The DNA of the CDR3 is TGTGCCAGCAGCTTAGTCACAGGGCGGGACCTCCACTTT. It codes for CASSLVTGRDLHF.

This clone is a singleton in its sample. The chain carries TRBV25-1 and TRBJ1-4, with D perhaps matching TRBD1 (5 bases). Germline V gives CDR1 MGHDK, CDR2 SYGVNS. The CDR3 runs to 15 residues. The V end lost 3 bases, the J end lost 2 bases, and 10 bases lay between the germline ends. For the CDR3, the DNA is TGTGCCAGCAGTGAGACAGTCACCACTAATGAAAAACTGTTTTTT. Translating gives CASSETVTTNEKLFF.

The genes are TRBV7-3 and TRBJ1-1; TRBD1 is a possible D gene (6 bases). The CDR3 is 14 amino acids. The V end lost 5 bases, the J end lost 0 bases, and 10 bases lay between the germline ends. Germline values: CDR1 SGHTA, CDR2 FQGTGA. The CDR3 here is CASSRGALNTEAFF. The CDR3 DNA follows: TGTGCCAGCAGCCGGGGGGCCCTGAACACTGAAGCTTTCTTT.

The V call is TRBV5-4, the J call TRBJ1-2; TRBD1 agrees at 7 bases. The CDR3 spans 14 residues. Trimming at V came to 2 bases and at J to 4 bases, leaving 5 bases not matched to a gene. Germline-derived CDR1 and CDR2 are SGHNT and YYREEE (reference sequence). CDR3 sequence (DNA): TGTGCCAGCAGCTTAGACAGGGAGACCTATGGCTACACCTTC. The encoded protein is CASSLDRETYGYTF.

The V and J genes are TRBV2 and TRBJ2-2, with D maybe TRBD2 (5 bases). This CDR3 is built from 14 residues. Germline CDR1 reads SNHLY; CDR2 reads FYNNEI. V lost 5 bases and J 1 base, leaving 8 bases between the germline ends. CDR3 bases: TGTGCCAGCAGTCGGGGAAAGAACACCGGGGAGCTGTTTTTT. Residues: CASSRGKNTGELFF.

The chain uses TRBV15 and TRBJ1-3; no clear D. Trimming cost V 0 bases and J 2 bases, with 11 bases left between them. Looked up from germline, CDR1 is LNHNV and CDR2 is YYDKDF (reference sequence). CDR3 length equals 16 residues. This chain's CDR3 is CATSRDPGAAGNTIYF. The CDR3 DNA sequence: TGTGCCACCAGCAGAGATCCCGGAGCTGCTGGAAACACCATATATTTT.

The V and J genes are TRBV7-8 and TRBJ2-1; tentative D call: TRBD1 (6 bases). Germline V gene sequence: CDR1 SGHVS, CDR2 FQNEAQ. This CDR3 is built from 15 residues. The V end was cut by 0 bases, the J end by 0 bases, with 6 bases between. The CDR3 is CASSLAGASYNEQFF. The CDR3 DNA is TGTGCCAGCAGCTTAGCGGGGGCCTCCTACAATGAGCAGTTCTTC. The entire variable domain, with the rest obtained from reference TRBV7-8 and TRBJ2-1, is as follows: GAGVSQSPRYKVAKRGQDVALRCDPISGHVSLFWYQQALGQGPEFLTYFQNEAQLDKSGLPSDRFFAERPEGSVSTLKIQRTQQEDSAVYLCASSLAGASYNEQFFGPGTRLTVL.

The rearrangement joins TRBV9 to TRBJ2-1; 8 positions match TRBD1. The trim removed 2 bases at V and 0 bases at J, leaving 7 bases unmatched. Germline CDR1 SGDLS, CDR2 YYNGEE. The CDR3 sequence is 17 residues long. The CDR3 nucleotides read TGTGCCAGCAGCGTCCTACGAACAGGGGGCTCCTACAATGAGCAGTTCTTC. Its protein is CASSVLRTGGSYNEQFF.

CDR3 sequence: CASSLRTQTYGYTF. The CDR3 DNA sequence: TGCGCCAGCAGCCTCCGGACACAGACCTATGGCTACACCTTC. This chain joins TRBV4-1 and TRBJ1-2; a possible D gene is TRBD1 (5 bases). With 4 bases removed from V and 4 bases from J, the gap between germline ends came to 13 bases. Germline values: CDR1 MGHRA, CDR2 YSYEKL. This CDR3 has 14 residues.

The chain couples TRBV5-1 to TRBJ2-2; D may be TRBD2 (6 bases). V lost 4 bases, J lost 5 bases, and 15 bases lay in between. Germline V gives CDR1 SGHRS, CDR2 YFSETQ. This CDR3 has 15 amino acids. The CDR3 DNA sequence: TGCGCCAGCAGCCAGACAACGGGGGATACCGGGGAGCTGTTTTTT. Protein: CASSQTTGDTGELFF.

V and J are TRBV2 and TRBJ2-5; 9 nucleotides line up with TRBD2. This CDR3 region has 14 residues. Germline V lookup: CDR1 SNHLY, CDR2 FYNNEI. With 6 bases clipped from V and 4 bases from J, the junction kept 6 bases outside the gene matches. CDR3 amino acids: CASSPASGVETQYF. CDR3 in DNA: TGTGCCAGCAGCCCGGCTAGCGGGGTAGAGACCCAGTACTTC.

The chain employs TRBV4-1 and TRBJ2-1, with 8 bases fitting TRBD2. In germline, CDR1 is MGHRA, CDR2 YSYEKL. The CDR3 has 15 amino acids. V gave up 1 base and J gave up 9 bases; unmatched junction bases: 8. The CDR3 coding sequence is TGCGCCAGCAGCCAAGCCAGCGGGAGTATTCTTGAGCAGTTCTTC. It is translated as CASSQASGSILEQFF.

The rearrangement joins TRBV28 to TRBJ2-7; 14 bases map to TRBD2. J gave up 3 bases and V 6 bases, and 10 bases lay outside the gene matches. This CDR3 has 17 amino acids. The V gene's germline CDR1 is MDHEN and CDR2 SYDVKM. DNA of the CDR3: TGTGCCAGCAGCCCGGGACTAGCGGGAGTAAATTTCTACGAGCAGTACTTC. Translation: CASSPGLAGVNFYEQYF.

The CDR3 coding sequence is TGTGCCAGCAGCTTTATCCGACTTGGGGACAGAAAAAACATTCAGTACTTC. Its translation: CASSFIRLGDRKNIQYF. J is TRBJ2-4 and V is TRBV7-2, with 7 bases that match TRBD1. The germline V gene encodes CDR1 SGHTA and CDR2 FQGNSA. Trimming at V came to 3 bases and at J to 4 bases, leaving 12 bases not matched to a gene. The CDR3 sequence is 17 residues long. The full variable domain, rest sourced from reference TRBV7-2 and TRBJ2-4, is GAGVSQSPSNKVTEKGKDVELRCDPISGHTALYWYRQSLGQGLEFLIYFQGNSAPDKSGLPSDRFSAERTGGSVSTLTIQRTQQEDSAVYLCASSFIRLGDRKNIQYFGAGTRLSVL.

This clone occurred once. The CDR3 nucleotides are TGTGCCAGCAGCGTACAGTACCAAGAGACCCAGTACTTC. Its protein is CASSVQYQETQYF. The V and J genes are TRBV7-2 and TRBJ2-5; D gene ambiguous. The germline V and J ends were trimmed by 5 bases and 0 bases, with 7 bases remaining between them. Per germline, CDR1 SGHTA and CDR2 FQGNSA. This CDR3 is built from 13 residues.

The chain joins TRBV5-5 to TRBJ1-1; 7 nucleotides agree with TRBD1. The CDR3 spans 14 residues. Unmatched junction bases numbered 7, after V lost 4 bases and J lost 4 bases. CDR1 and CDR2 from the germline V gene are SGHKS and YYEKEE (reference sequence). CDR3 protein: CASSLLYRGTEAFF. DNA of the CDR3: TGTGCCAGCAGCCTACTCTACAGGGGCACTGAAGCTTTCTTT.

The CDR3 region is CASSLALAGGDGYTF. The CDR3 DNA is TGTGCCAGCAGCTTAGCTTTGGCAGGGGGAGATGGCTACACCTTC. The J gene is TRBJ1-2, the V gene TRBV7-2, with TRBD1 identical over 7 bases. CDR1 is SGHTA, CDR2 FQGNSA, per germline. The CDR3 has 15 amino acids. V was pared by 0 bases and J by 6 bases, with 7 bases of the junction left unmatched.

The chain combines TRBV7-6 with TRBJ1-5; TRBD1 is a possible D gene (6 bases). CDR1 and CDR2 from the germline V gene are SGHVS and FNYEAQ. V lost 5 bases and J lost 11, with 19 bases in between. The CDR3 runs to 14 residues. CDR3 sequence reads: CASSPLSVQGSQHF. The CDR3 coding sequence is TGTGCCAGCAGCCCTCTTTCCGTACAGGGCTCCCAGCATTTT.

On this clone: Other DNA sequences of this sample code for an identical CDR3. The CDR3 is CASSLAANYGYTF. As DNA, the CDR3 is TGCGCCAGCAGCTTGGCGGCTAACTATGGCTACACCTTC. This sequence joins TRBV5-1 and TRBJ1-2; D is ambiguous. V was pared by 0 bases and J by 0 bases, with 3 bases between. Germline V gene lookup returns CDR1 SGHRS and CDR2 YFSETQ. The CDR3 sequence is 13 residues long.